Each of the 32 T cell receptor beta chains below was sequenced from the same sample in a study of blood T cell repertoires in COVID-19. Generated by immunoSEQ multiplex PCR, the TCRdb table keeps only in-frame clones and is missing some. The profile covers some 58,000 clones, with approximately 89% appearing a single time and around 3.2% taken by the ten largest. Material: peripheral blood. These TCRs come from a human donor in a cohort sampled during active COVID-19.

This chain joins TRBV5-6 and TRBJ1-5, with D possibly TRBD1 on 5 matching bases. The CDR3 loop spans 13 amino acids. CDR1 is SGHDT and CDR2 is YYEEEE in the germline V gene. Trimming shortened V by 1 base and J by 10 bases, and 12 bases separated the two germline ends. CDR3 residues: CASSLTGILPQHF. In DNA, the CDR3 is TGTGCCAGCAGCTTGACAGGAATCCTCCCCCAGCATTTT. The full variable domain, in which reference TRBV5-6 and TRBJ1-5 provide the parts outside the CDR3, is DAGVTQSPTHLIKTRGQQVTLRCSPKSGHDTVSWYQQALGQGPQFIFQYYEEEERQRGNFPDRFSGHQFPNYSSELNVNALLLGDSALYLCASSLTGILPQHFGDGTRLSIL.

This rearrangement joins TRBV2 to TRBJ1-6, with D possibly matching TRBD1 (6 bases). The CDR3 is 16 amino acids. Germline V gene lookup returns CDR1 SNHLY and CDR2 FYNNEI. The V gene lost 3 bases and the J gene lost 5 bases, with 14 bases spanning the gap. The CDR3, as DNA: TGTGCCAGCAGTGAGAGGATCGGACAGAATAATTCACCCCTCCACTTT. Translated: CASSERIGQNNSPLHF.

This chain links TRBV3-1 (or the pseudogene TRBV3-2) with TRBJ2-2; 8 bases align to TRBD2. The CDR3 is made up of 16 amino acids. J gave up 2 bases and V 11 bases, and 13 bases lay outside the gene matches. The V gene's germline CDR1 is LGHDT and CDR2 YNNKEL (reference sequence). As DNA, the CDR3 is TGTGCCGGATCCATTGTTAGCGGGAAAAACACCGGGGAGCTGTTTTTT. Translating gives CAGSIVSGKNTGELFF.

This CDR3 reads CASSLINWGQGATDTQYF. In nucleotides, the CDR3 is TGCGCCAGCAGCCTCATTAATTGGGGACAGGGGGCCACGGATACGCAGTATTTT. The rearrangement joins TRBV4-1 to TRBJ2-3; 12 bases are shared with TRBD1. CDR1 MGHRA and CDR2 YSYEKL come from the germline V gene. The CDR3 contains 18 residues. The V and J ends lost 4 bases and 6 bases, in that order; junction bases with no gene match: 14.

The chain couples TRBV19 to TRBJ2-2; a weak D match, TRBD1 (5 bases). The V end was cut by 4 bases, the J end by 1 base, with 10 bases between. The CDR3 is 15 residues long. Per germline, CDR1 LNHDA and CDR2 SQIVND (reference sequence). Here the CDR3 DNA reads TGTGCCAGTAGTACGGTCCAGGGGAACACCGGGGAGCTGTTTTTT. It yields the protein CASSTVQGNTGELFF.

The gene calls are TRBV7-2 and TRBJ2-3, with TRBD2 matching 8 bases. The CDR3 extends over 14 amino acids. The junction had 5 bases not matched to a gene; V was cut back by 5 bases and J by 4 bases. Germline-derived CDR1 and CDR2 are SGHTA and FQGNSA. The DNA of the CDR3 is TGTGCCAGCAGCCCGGGGGGGTATCCAGATACGCAGTATTTT. Translated, it gives CASSPGGYPDTQYF.

The chain recombines TRBV18 with TRBJ2-1; weak D call: TRBD1 (6 bases). Trimming removed 3 bases from V and 4 bases from J, with 16 bases in between. CDR3 length equals 16 residues. Per germline, CDR1 KGHSH and CDR2 LQKENI. The CDR3 sequence is CASSPLDQGNYNEQFF. CDR3 coding DNA: TGTGCCAGCTCACCTCTGGACCAGGGGAATTACAATGAGCAGTTCTTC. Drawing the rest from reference TRBV18 and TRBJ2-1, the complete variable domain is NAGVMQNPRHLVRRRGQEARLRCSPMKGHSHVYWYRQLPEEGLKFMVYLQKENIIDESGMPKERFSAEFPKEGPSILRIQQVVRGDSAAYFCASSPLDQGNYNEQFFGPGTRLTVL.

This clone has more than one count but fewer than ten. The rearrangement uses TRBV7-9 and TRBJ2-7; TRBD1 matches 8 bases. The germline gives CDR1 SEHNR, CDR2 FQNEAQ (reference sequence). CDR3 length equals 17 residues. V lost 2 bases, J lost 0 bases, and 9 bases stayed unmatched. This chain's CDR3 is CASSLRAGQGASYEQYF. For the CDR3, the DNA is TGTGCCAGCAGCTTACGGGCGGGGCAGGGGGCCTCCTACGAGCAGTACTTC.

This chain uses TRBV19 with TRBJ2-3; D is possibly TRBD2 (6 bases). The V and J ends lost 6 bases and 4 bases respectively, with 14 bases between them. This CDR3 comprises 14 residues. CDR1 and CDR2 from the germline V gene are LNHDA and SQIVND (reference sequence). The CDR3 loop reads CASRPRRGADTQYF. In nucleotides, the CDR3 is TGTGCCAGTAGGCCCCGGCGGGGAGCAGATACGCAGTATTTT.

The V call is TRBV7-9, the J call TRBJ2-5; D call uncertain. Trimming stripped 1 base from V and 3 bases from J, with 12 bases between. This CDR3 has 15 residues. The germline gives CDR1 SEHNR, CDR2 FQNEAQ (reference sequence). The CDR3 DNA follows: TGTGCCAGCAGCTTAGTCGGCCAGGCGAAAGAGACCCAGTACTTC. Protein product: CASSLVGQAKETQYF.

The chain carries TRBV19 and TRBJ2-7; 10 bases align to TRBD1. This CDR3 comprises 13 residues. The V gene end was trimmed by 6 bases and the J gene end by 10 bases; junction bases not matched to a gene: 9. Germline CDR1 LNHDA, CDR2 SQIVND (reference sequence). The CDR3 sequence: CASSSRDRGGQYF. CDR3 in DNA: TGTGCCAGTAGCTCCCGGGACAGGGGAGGCCAGTACTTC.

The V call is TRBV6-2 or TRBV6-3, the J call TRBJ2-1, with 9 bases fitting TRBD2. The V segment lost 3 bases and the J segment 9 bases; nucleotides outside the gene matches: 6. The CDR3 has 14 amino acids. CDR1 is MNHEY and CDR2 is SVGEGT in the germline V gene. The CDR3 region is CASSYGLAGFEQFF. CDR3 nucleotide sequence: TGTGCCAGCAGTTATGGGCTAGCGGGGTTTGAGCAGTTCTTC.

The rearrangement links TRBV18 to TRBJ1-5, with TRBD1 as a possible D gene (5 bases). This CDR3 has 15 amino acids. The V and J ends lost 3 bases and 0 bases respectively, with 9 bases between them. Per the germline V gene, CDR1 is KGHSH and CDR2 is LQKENI. Here the CDR3 DNA reads TGTGCCAGCTCACCTACAGGTAATAGCAATCAGCCCCAGCATTTT. Amino acid sequence: CASSPTGNSNQPQHF.

The gene calls are TRBV5-4 and TRBJ2-5; 8 bases agree with TRBD2. This CDR3 has 16 residues. Germline-derived CDR1 and CDR2 are SGHNT and YYREEE (reference sequence). The V and J ends lost 4 bases and 6 bases, in that order; junction bases with no gene match: 14. Here the CDR3 reads CASSESPAGAEQTQYF. CDR3 DNA sequence: TGTGCCAGCAGCGAAAGTCCAGCGGGAGCTGAACAGACCCAGTACTTC.

This rearrangement joins TRBV6-6 to TRBJ1-3, with 7 bases fitting TRBD1. CDR3 length: 15 amino acids. Germline-derived CDR1 and CDR2 are MNHNY and SVGAGI (reference sequence). V shed 2 bases and J 0 bases; nucleotides not matched to a gene: 1. In nucleotides, the CDR3 is TGTGCCAGCAGTTACGACAGGGCCTCTGGAAACACCATATATTTT. Translating it yields CASSYDRASGNTIYF.

The chain is built from TRBV5-6 and TRBJ1-3, with D possibly matching TRBD1 (5 bases). There are 16 residues in the CDR3. Trimming shortened V by 1 base and J by 0 bases, and 11 bases separated the two germline ends. The germline CDR1 and CDR2 sequences are SGHDT and YYEEEE. The CDR3 here is CASSLYGDSSGNTIYF. Written as DNA, the CDR3 is TGTGCCAGCAGCTTGTACGGAGACAGCTCTGGAAACACCATATATTTT.

This rearrangement joins TRBV6-5 to TRBJ1-6; tentatively, D is TRBD1 (6 bases). Germline CDR1 MNHEY, CDR2 SVGAGI. The germline V and J ends were trimmed by 3 bases and 7 bases, with 13 bases remaining between them. CDR3 length: 15 amino acids. CDR3 DNA sequence: TGTGCCAGCAGTTATGGTGGGGGCAGGAATTCACCCCTCCACTTT. Encoded protein: CASSYGGGRNSPLHF.

This chain uses TRBV2 with TRBJ1-2; D unclear. V was cut by 0 bases and J by 5 bases, with 4 bases left in between. This CDR3 region has 12 residues. The germline V gene encodes CDR1 SNHLY and CDR2 FYNNEI. The CDR3 DNA is TGTGCCAGCAGTGAAGCCAGGTATGGCTACACCTTC. It translates to CASSEARYGYTF.

V gene TRBV19 combines with J gene TRBJ2-1; weak D call: TRBD1 (6 bases). V lost 2 bases to trimming and J lost 6 bases, with 14 bases between them. This CDR3 is built from 15 residues. CDR1 is LNHDA, CDR2 SQIVND, per germline (reference sequence). CDR3 in amino acids: CASSIMSLGGNEQFF. The CDR3 DNA reads as TGTGCCAGTAGTATAATGTCCCTAGGGGGCAATGAGCAGTTCTTC.

This chain joins TRBV6-5 and TRBJ1-1; no clear D. Germline assignment: CDR1 MNHEY and CDR2 SVGAGI. V was shortened by 6 bases and J by 0 bases, with 14 bases between the two germline ends. The length of the CDR3 is 15 residues. CDR3 amino acids: CASRLPQAMNTEAFF. In DNA form, the CDR3 reads TGTGCCAGCAGGTTGCCTCAGGCTATGAACACTGAAGCTTTCTTT.

V is TRBV18 and J is TRBJ2-3; maybe TRBD1 (6 bases). Germline CDR1 KGHSH, CDR2 LQKENI. The V end was cut by 5 bases, the J end by 5 bases, with 11 bases between. The CDR3 extends over 13 amino acids. The CDR3 DNA is TGTGCCAGCTCATCATCACAGGGAGATACGCAGTATTTT. Translating gives CASSSSQGDTQYF.

The chain couples TRBV5-8 to TRBJ1-1; D possibly corresponds to TRBD1 (6 bases). The CDR3 extends over 13 amino acids. Germline V CDR1 and CDR2: SGHTS, YDEGEE. V lost 2 bases, J lost 7 bases, and 12 bases lay in between. The CDR3 here is CASSFGQRIEAFF. The DNA of the CDR3 is TGTGCCAGCAGCTTCGGACAGAGAATTGAAGCTTTCTTT.

The chain employs TRBV19 and TRBJ2-3, with 9 bases fitting TRBD2. The trim removed 5 bases at V and 0 bases at J, leaving 6 bases unmatched. The CDR3 contains 16 residues. Germline assignment: CDR1 LNHDA and CDR2 SQIVND (reference sequence). This CDR3 reads CASSARSGGSTDTQYF. The DNA of the CDR3 is TGTGCCAGTAGTGCTCGTAGCGGGGGAAGCACAGATACGCAGTATTTT.

This clone was seen a handful of times. The V gene is TRBV18, the J gene TRBJ2-7; the match to TRBD1 covers 8 bases. Germline V gives CDR1 KGHSH, CDR2 LQKENI. V trimming: 3 bases; J trimming: 2 bases; junction bases outside the gene matches: 15. The CDR3 extends over 18 amino acids. The DNA of the CDR3 is TGTGCCAGCTCACCTTTAGCAGGGGGCAGCTACTATGCCTACGAGCAGTACTTC. Its translation is CASSPLAGGSYYAYEQYF.

The J gene is TRBJ2-2, the V gene TRBV18; 9 nucleotides match TRBD2. V shed 3 bases, J shed 0 bases, and the junction held 5 bases outside the gene matches. Germline CDR1 is KGHSH and CDR2 is LQKENI. This CDR3 is 17 amino acids long. In nucleotides, the CDR3 is TGTGCCAGCTCACCGAGAGTAGCGGGGGCGAACACCGGGGAGCTGTTTTTT. Translation gives CASSPRVAGANTGELFF.

The chain joins TRBV6-5 to TRBJ2-4, with 10 bases aligning to TRBD1. The CDR3 is made up of 15 amino acids. Germline values: CDR1 MNHEY, CDR2 SVGAGI. V was pared by 6 bases and J by 4 bases, with 6 bases of the junction left unmatched. This CDR3 is CASSSRGQGKNIQYF. For the CDR3, the DNA is TGTGCCAGCAGCTCGAGGGGACAGGGGAAAAACATTCAGTACTTC.

V is TRBV5-1 and J is TRBJ1-2; the match to TRBD1 covers 7 bases. Germline V gives CDR1 SGHRS, CDR2 YFSETQ. J lost 3 bases, V lost 0 bases, and 2 bases had no gene match. This CDR3 spans 14 amino acids. The CDR3, as DNA: TGCGCCAGCAGCTTGGCCCAGGGGGACTATGGCTACACCTTC. Translated, it gives CASSLAQGDYGYTF. The whole variable domain, filled in from reference TRBV5-1 and TRBJ1-2, reads KAGVTQTPRYLIKTRGQQVTLSCSPISGHRSVSWYQQTPGQGLQFLFEYFSETQRNKGNFPGRFSGRQFSNSRSEMNVSTLELGDSALYLCASSLAQGDYGYTFGSGTRLTVV.

The gene calls are TRBV11-2 and TRBJ2-2; a weak D match, TRBD1 (6 bases). This CDR3 contains 16 residues. V lost 5 bases and J lost 3, with 16 bases in between. The V gene's germline CDR1 is SGHAT and CDR2 FQNNGV. DNA of the CDR3: TGTGCCAGCAGCCTGGGGGCAAATCTATACACCGGGGAGCTGTTTTTT. Protein sequence: CASSLGANLYTGELFF.

V and J are TRBV27 and TRBJ2-3, with TRBD2 identical over 12 bases. The junction had 13 bases not matched to a gene; V was cut back by 6 bases and J by 3 bases. Germline V gene data show CDR1 as MNHEY and CDR2 as SMNVEV (reference sequence). The CDR3 has 18 residues. CDR3 in amino acids: CASSQRRASGRATDTQYF. The CDR3 nucleotides are TGTGCCAGCAGCCAGCGTAGGGCTAGCGGGAGGGCTACAGATACGCAGTATTTT.

About this clone: Germline is not matched at one junction end, which may reflect a read error. The chain carries TRBV5-5 and TRBJ2-1; TRBD1 matches at 7 bases. Germline-derived CDR1 and CDR2 are SGHKS and YYEKEE (reference sequence). The CDR3 is 18 residues long. As DNA, the CDR3 is TGTGCCAGCAGCTTGCGGGACAGCACCGCAAGTAGATACAGTGAGCAGTTCTTC. It codes for CASSLRDSTASRYSEQFF. Full variable domain (remainder filled in from reference TRBV5-5 and TRBJ2-1): DAGVTQSPTHLIKTRGQQVTLRCSPISGHKSVSWYQQVLGQGPQFIFQYYEKEERGRGNFPDRFSARQFPNYSSELNVNALLLGDSALYLCASSLRDSTASRYSEQFFGPGTRLTVL.

The chain joins TRBV19 to TRBJ2-1; 8 nucleotides line up with TRBD1. After removal of 7 bases from V and 8 bases from J, the junction contained 1 base not matched to a gene. The CDR3 is 11 residues long. Germline V CDR1 and CDR2: LNHDA, SQIVND (reference sequence). CDR3 nucleotide sequence: TGTGCCAGTACAGGGGGCTATGAGCAGTTCTTC. Amino acids: CASTGGYEQFF.

The chain employs TRBV25-1 and TRBJ2-3, with 8 bases lining up with TRBD1. The CDR3 runs to 13 residues. V shed 6 bases, J shed 6 bases, and the junction held 5 bases outside the gene matches. Germline V lookup: CDR1 MGHDK, CDR2 SYGVNS. The CDR3 DNA follows: TGTGCCAGCAGCCCGACAGGGGCGGATACGCAGTATTTT. This translates into CASSPTGADTQYF.